A single sample is the source of the 6 T cell receptor beta chains below, sequenced in a study of metastatic and nonmetastatic thyroid tumors. MiXCR was used by TCRdb to re-call the PCR reads. The sample contains tens of thousands of clones, roughly an eighth of which appear only once. No treatment of any kind had been given to any patient before thyroid surgery. Sequenced input: tumor tissue. The receptor source for this set is a female donor with papillary thyroid cancer or a benign thyroid nodule (not recorded which). Some clones in this sample may be carry-over from other donors' samples.

This clone was seen repeatedly, ten times or more. V and J are TRBV3-1 and TRBJ2-7, with no clear D. V was pared by 7 bases and J by 2 bases, with 6 bases between. The CDR3 loop spans 11 amino acids. Germline V gene sequence: CDR1 LGHDT, CDR2 YNNKEL (reference sequence). CDR3 sequence (DNA): TGTGCCAGCAAAGGGACCTACGAGCAGTACTTC. This codes for CASKGTYEQYF.

J is TRBJ1-2 and V is TRBV9; 7 bases match TRBD1. The germline V gene has CDR1 SGDLS and CDR2 YYNGEE. The CDR3 spans 16 residues. J was trimmed by 6 bases and V by 3 bases; bases with no gene match: 14. The CDR3 is CASSDSALTGNNGYTF. CDR3 nucleotides: TGTGCCAGCAGCGACTCCGCCTTGACAGGGAACAATGGCTACACCTTC.

The V gene is TRBV12-3 or TRBV12-4, the J gene TRBJ2-7, with D possibly being TRBD1 (6 bases). The CDR3 loop spans 14 amino acids. V shed 1 base and J shed 5 bases, with 12 bases lying between them. DNA for the CDR3: TGTGCCAGCAGTTTAGTACAGGGCAAGAACGAGCAGTACTTC. This translates into CASSLVQGKNEQYF.

This clone came up once. A read error is possible here, since a much larger clone lies one base away. The rearrangement joins TRBV5-4 to TRBJ2-5; no reliable D call. Germline V gene sequence: CDR1 SGHNT, CDR2 YYREEE (reference sequence). V was shortened by 4 bases and J by 7 bases, with 8 bases between the two germline ends. This CDR3 region has 11 residues. CDR3 DNA: TGTGCCAGCAGCGCAACAGTGACCCAGTACTTC. Amino acid sequence: CASSATVTQYF.

This clone was counted ten times or more. The chain joins TRBV6-2 or TRBV6-3 to TRBJ2-5; unclear D gene. CDR1 and CDR2 (germline): MNHEY, SVGEGT. V lost 0 bases and J lost 5, with 4 bases in between. The length of the CDR3 is 12 residues. DNA of the CDR3: TGTGCCAGCAGTTACTCGTGGGAGACCCAGTACTTC. Its translation is CASSYSWETQYF.

The gene calls are TRBV28 and TRBJ2-7, with unresolved D. This CDR3 region has 11 residues. Germline assignment: CDR1 MDHEN and CDR2 SYDVKM. V was clipped by 2 bases and J by 7 bases, with 6 bases between them. The CDR3, as DNA: TGTGCCAGCAGTTTAATGGGGGAGCAGTACTTC. Translation gives CASSLMGEQYF.